This T cell receptor beta chain was identified in a study of tumor-infiltrating lymphocytes in oesophageal squamous cell carcinoma. From the PCR reads, TCRdb called clonotypes with MiXCR, one entry per CDR3 protein. Of 21,000 or so distinct CDR3 sequences listed, more than 30% are singletons. Germline V gives CDR1 KGHSH, CDR2 LQKENI. The CDR3 is 15 residues long. Trimming pared 3 bases from V and 6 bases from J, leaving 15 bases between. The sequencing input was esophageal tumor tissue. The sequence was obtained from a male donor with esophageal squamous cell carcinoma. The genes are TRBV18 and TRBJ1-5; tentatively, D is TRBD1 (5 bases). The CDR3 region has the DNA TGTGCCAGCTCACCCGCAGACGCGGGGGTTCAGCCCCAGCATTTT. Amino acid sequence: CASSPADAGVQPQHF. Full variable domain (missing parts from reference TRBV18 and TRBJ1-5): NAGVMQNPRHLVRRRGQEARLRCSPMKGHSHVYWYRQLPEEGLKFMVYLQKENIIDESGMPKERFSAEFPKEGPSILRIQQVVRGDSAAYFCASSPADAGVQPQHFGDGTRLSIL.